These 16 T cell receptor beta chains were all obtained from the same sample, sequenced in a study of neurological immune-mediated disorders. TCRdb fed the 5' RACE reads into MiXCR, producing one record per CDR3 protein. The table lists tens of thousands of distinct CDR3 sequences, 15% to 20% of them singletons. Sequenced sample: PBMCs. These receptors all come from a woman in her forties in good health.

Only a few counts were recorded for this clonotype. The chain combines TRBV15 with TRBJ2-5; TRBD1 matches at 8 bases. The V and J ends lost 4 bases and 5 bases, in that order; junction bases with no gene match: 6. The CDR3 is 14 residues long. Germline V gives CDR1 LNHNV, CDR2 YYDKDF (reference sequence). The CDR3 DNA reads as TGTGCCACCAGCATCCGGACAGGGATGGAGACCCAGTACTTC. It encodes CATSIRTGMETQYF.

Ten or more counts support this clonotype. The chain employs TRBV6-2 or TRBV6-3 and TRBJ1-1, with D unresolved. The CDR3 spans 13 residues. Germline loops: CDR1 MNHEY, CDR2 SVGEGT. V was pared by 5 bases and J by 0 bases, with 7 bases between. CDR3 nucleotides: TGTGCCAGCAGTGAGTATATGAACACTGAAGCTTTCTTT. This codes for CASSEYMNTEAFF.

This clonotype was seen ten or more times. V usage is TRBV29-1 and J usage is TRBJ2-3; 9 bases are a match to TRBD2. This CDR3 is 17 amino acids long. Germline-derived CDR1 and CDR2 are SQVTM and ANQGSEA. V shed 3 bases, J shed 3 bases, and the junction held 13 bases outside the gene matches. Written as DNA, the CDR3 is TGCAGCGTTGACGAGGGTAGCAGCGGGGGGTTAACAGATACGCAGTATTTT. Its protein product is CSVDEGSSGGLTDTQYF.

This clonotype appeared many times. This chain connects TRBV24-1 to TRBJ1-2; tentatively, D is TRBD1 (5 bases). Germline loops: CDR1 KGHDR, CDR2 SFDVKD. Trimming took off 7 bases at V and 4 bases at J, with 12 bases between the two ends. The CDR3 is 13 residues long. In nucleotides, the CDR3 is TGTGCCACCAGGGGAGACAGCTCCTATGGCTACACCTTC. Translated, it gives CATRGDSSYGYTF.

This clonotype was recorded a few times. CDR3 sequence (DNA): TGCGCCAGCAGCTTCTGGGACACCCAAGAGACCCAGTACTTC. It translates to CASSFWDTQETQYF. The chain uses TRBV5-1 and TRBJ2-5; TRBD1 might be the D (6 bases). Germline V gene lookup returns CDR1 SGHRS and CDR2 YFSETQ. This CDR3 has 14 residues. The V and J ends lost 2 bases and 1 base respectively, with 9 bases between them. The full variable domain, rest sourced from reference TRBV5-1 and TRBJ2-5, is KAGVTQTPRYLIKTRGQQVTLSCSPISGHRSVSWYQQTPGQGLQFLFEYFSETQRNKGNFPGRFSGRQFSNSRSEMNVSTLELGDSALYLCASSFWDTQETQYFGPGTRLLVL.

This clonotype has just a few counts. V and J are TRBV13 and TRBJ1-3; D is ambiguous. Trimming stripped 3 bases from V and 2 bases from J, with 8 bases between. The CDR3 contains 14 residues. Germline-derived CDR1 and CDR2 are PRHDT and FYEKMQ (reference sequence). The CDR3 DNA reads TGTGCCAGCAGCTTCCGGGGAGCTGGAAACACCATATATTTT. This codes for CASSFRGAGNTIYF.

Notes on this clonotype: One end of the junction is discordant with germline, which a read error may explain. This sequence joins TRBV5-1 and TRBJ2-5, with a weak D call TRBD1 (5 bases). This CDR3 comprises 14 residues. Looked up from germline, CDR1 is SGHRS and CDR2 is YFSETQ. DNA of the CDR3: TGTGCCAGCAGCTTGGATCCAGGACAAGAGACCAAGTACTTC. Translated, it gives CASSLDPGQETKYF.

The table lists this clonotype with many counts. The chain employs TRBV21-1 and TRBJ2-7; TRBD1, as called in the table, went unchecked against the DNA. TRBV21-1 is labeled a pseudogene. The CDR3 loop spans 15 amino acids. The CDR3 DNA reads TGTGCCAGCAGCAGACGGACAGATCAACCCTACGAGCAGTACGTC. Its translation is CASSRRTDQPYEQYV.

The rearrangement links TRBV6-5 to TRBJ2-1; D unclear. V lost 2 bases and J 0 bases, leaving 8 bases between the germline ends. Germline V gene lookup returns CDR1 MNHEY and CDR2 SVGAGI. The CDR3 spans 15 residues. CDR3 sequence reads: CASSYVPSSYNEQFF. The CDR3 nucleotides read TGTGCCAGCAGTTACGTCCCTAGCTCCTACAATGAGCAGTTCTTC.

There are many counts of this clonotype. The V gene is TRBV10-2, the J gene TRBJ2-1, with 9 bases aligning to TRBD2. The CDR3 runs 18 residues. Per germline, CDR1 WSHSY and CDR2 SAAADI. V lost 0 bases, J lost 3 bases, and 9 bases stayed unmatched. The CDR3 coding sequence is TGCGCCAGCAGTGAGTCGGGGGGTCAGCGGGGGGACTACAATGAGCAGTTCTTC. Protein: CASSESGGQRGDYNEQFF.

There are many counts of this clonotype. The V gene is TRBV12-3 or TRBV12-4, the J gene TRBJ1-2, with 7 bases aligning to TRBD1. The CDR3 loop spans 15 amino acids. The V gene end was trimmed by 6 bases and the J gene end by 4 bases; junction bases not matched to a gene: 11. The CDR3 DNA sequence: TGTGCCAGCAGCACAAAAGGGGGCACCAGCTATGGCTACACCTTC. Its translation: CASSTKGGTSYGYTF.

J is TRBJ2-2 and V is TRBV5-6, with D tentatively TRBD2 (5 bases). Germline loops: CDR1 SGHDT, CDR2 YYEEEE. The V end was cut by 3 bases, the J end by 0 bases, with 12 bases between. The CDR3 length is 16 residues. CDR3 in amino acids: CASSSGFDSNTGELFF. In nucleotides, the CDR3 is TGTGCCAGCAGCTCGGGGTTTGATTCGAACACCGGGGAGCTGTTTTTT.

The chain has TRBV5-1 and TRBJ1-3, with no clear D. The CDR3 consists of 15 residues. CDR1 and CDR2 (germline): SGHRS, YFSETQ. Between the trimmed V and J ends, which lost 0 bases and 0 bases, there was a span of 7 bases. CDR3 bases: TGCGCCAGCAGCTTGGGAGCGAGCTCTGGAAACACCATATATTTT. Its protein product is CASSLGASSGNTIYF.

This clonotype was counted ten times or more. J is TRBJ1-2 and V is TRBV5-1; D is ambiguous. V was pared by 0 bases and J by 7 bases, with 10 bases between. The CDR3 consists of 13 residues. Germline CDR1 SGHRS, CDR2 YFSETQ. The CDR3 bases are TGCGCCAGCAGCTTGGCCGGGCTGAGTGGCTACACCTTC. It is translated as CASSLAGLSGYTF.

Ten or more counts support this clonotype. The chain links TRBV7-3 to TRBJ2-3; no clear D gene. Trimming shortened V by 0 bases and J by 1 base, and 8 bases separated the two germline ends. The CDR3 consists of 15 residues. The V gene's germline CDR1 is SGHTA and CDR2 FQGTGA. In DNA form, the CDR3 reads TGTGCCAGCAGCTTAACGGGTGAGGGCACAGATACGCAGTATTTT. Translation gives CASSLTGEGTDTQYF. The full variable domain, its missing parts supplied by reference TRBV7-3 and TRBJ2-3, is GAGVSQTPSNKVTEKGKYVELRCDPISGHTALYWYRQSLGQGPEFLIYFQGTGAADDSGLPNDRFFAVRPEGSVSTLKIQRTERGDSAVYLCASSLTGEGTDTQYFGPGTRLTVL.

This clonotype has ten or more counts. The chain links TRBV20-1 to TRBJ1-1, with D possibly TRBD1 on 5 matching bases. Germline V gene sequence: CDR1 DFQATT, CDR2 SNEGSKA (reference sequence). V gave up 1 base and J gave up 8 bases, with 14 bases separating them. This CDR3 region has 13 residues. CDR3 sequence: CSARVLGAPEAFF. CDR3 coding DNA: TGCAGTGCTAGAGTACTCGGGGCCCCCGAAGCTTTCTTT.